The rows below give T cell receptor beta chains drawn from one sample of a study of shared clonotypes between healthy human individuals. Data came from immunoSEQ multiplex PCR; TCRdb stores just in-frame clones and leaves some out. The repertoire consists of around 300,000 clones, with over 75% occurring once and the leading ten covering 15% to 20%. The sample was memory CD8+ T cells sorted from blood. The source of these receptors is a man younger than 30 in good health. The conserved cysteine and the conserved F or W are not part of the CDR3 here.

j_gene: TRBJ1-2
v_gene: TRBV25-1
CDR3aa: ASSEWDREHGYT

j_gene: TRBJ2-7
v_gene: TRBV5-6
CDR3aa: ASSSVWSEEVEQY

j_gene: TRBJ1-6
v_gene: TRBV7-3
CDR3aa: ASSYWTAYNSPLH

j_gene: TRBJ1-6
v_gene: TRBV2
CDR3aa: ASHKEGLASSPLH

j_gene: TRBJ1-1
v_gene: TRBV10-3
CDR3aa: ATGVGTEAF

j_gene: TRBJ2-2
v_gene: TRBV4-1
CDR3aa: ASSQVYGSGELF

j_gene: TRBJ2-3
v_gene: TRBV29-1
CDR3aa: SVSYRGLFADTQY

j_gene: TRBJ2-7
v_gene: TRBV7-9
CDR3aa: ASSSDGSYEQY

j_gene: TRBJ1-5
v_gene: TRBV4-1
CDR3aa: ASSQWTGVQPQH

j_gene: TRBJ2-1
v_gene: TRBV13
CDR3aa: ASSLEGTGYNEQF

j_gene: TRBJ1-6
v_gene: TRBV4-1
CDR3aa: ASSQGPGQGGSPLH

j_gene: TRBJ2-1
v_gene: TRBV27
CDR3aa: ASSFGSVYNEQF

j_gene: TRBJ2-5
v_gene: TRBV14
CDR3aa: ASSQNTPGLMWETQY

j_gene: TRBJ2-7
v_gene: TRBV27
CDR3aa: ASSPRQHPPYEQY

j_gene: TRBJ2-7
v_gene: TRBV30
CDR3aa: AWSGGQGIYEQY

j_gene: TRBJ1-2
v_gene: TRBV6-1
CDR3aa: ASSETGEVYNYGYT

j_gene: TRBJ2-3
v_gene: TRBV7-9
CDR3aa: ASSLNHRLPGQDTQY

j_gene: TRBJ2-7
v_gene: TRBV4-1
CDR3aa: ASSQDRHGAYEQY

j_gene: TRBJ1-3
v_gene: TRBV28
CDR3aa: ASSPLGQSLAGNTIY

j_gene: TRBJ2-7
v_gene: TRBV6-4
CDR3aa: ASSDERGFAYEQY

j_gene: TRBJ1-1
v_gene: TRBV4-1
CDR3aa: ASSQGTFSTEAF

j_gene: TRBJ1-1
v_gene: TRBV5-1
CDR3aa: ASSLVRGLNTEAF

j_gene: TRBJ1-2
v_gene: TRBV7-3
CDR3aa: ASSLGEIYGYT

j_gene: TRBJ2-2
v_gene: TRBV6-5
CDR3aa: ASSYDGNTGELF

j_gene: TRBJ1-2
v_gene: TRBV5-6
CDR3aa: ASSPTGINGYT

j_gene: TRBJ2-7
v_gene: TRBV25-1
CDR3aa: ASSPGTGYVQY

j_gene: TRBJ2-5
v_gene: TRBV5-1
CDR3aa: ASSWPLAGGQETQY

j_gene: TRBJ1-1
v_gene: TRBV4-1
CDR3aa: ASSQVAANTEAF

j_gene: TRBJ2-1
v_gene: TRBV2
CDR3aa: ASRRDNEQF

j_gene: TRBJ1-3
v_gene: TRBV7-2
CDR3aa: ASSLVAGILSGNTIY